This TCR beta chain was sequenced for a study of vaccination effects on CD4 cells after COVID-19. Broader study findings: Infection-derived and vaccine-derived clones contracted markedly late after vaccination.

Sequenced by immunoSEQ multiplex PCR; TCRdb stores in-frame clones only, minus some. This table has around 79,000 clones, roughly 79% appearing once. Expansion of antigen-specific CD4+ T cells with viral peptide pools was carried out by the ViraFEST assay before sequencing. Subsequent to a culture period of around 10 days, CD4+ T cells were isolated. The healthy vaccine recipients, who had no prior SARS-CoV-2 infection, showed negative nucleocapsid antibodies. Around 2 million PBMC per well were cultured with around 11 IU/ml IL-2 and 7.5 to 10 ug/ml peptides. About this clone itself: Its cognate antigen is unknown.

Germline assignment: CDR1 DFQATT and CDR2 SNEGSKA (reference sequence). V was cut by 6 bases and J by 6 bases, with 9 bases left in between. This CDR3 is 11 amino acids long. The source is a human donor who received a COVID-19 vaccine. The sequencing used CD4+ T cells from PBMCs cultured with SARS-CoV-2 spike peptides, collected before COVID-19 vaccination. The chain uses TRBV20-1 and TRBJ2-1, with no clear D. Written as DNA, the CDR3 is TGCAGTGCGCACGGGCTCAATGAGCAGTTCTTC. As protein: CSAHGLNEQFF.